This T cell receptor beta chain was observed in a study of memory CD4+ T cells and cytomegalovirus serostatus. Across the study: Donors were healthy Belgian adults, fewer than ten CMV seropositive and 24 seronegative.

Clones were read by immunoSEQ multiplex PCR, and TCRdb kept only the in-frame ones, dropping some. This table holds 40,000 to 55,000 clones, around 83% found once. The sort gate was single viable CD3+CD4+CD8-CD45RO+ cells for memory CD4+ T cells. Source material: memory CD4+ T cells from blood. The clonotype originates from an adult in good health and CMV-seropositive.

CDR3 in DNA: TGTGCCAGCAGTTTTATGGGGCTAGCGGAGGGCACCGGGGAGCTGTTTTTT. It encodes CASSFMGLAEGTGELFF. This rearrangement joins TRBV28 to TRBJ2-2; the match to TRBD2 covers 7 bases. This CDR3 region has 17 residues. V shed 3 bases and J 4 bases; nucleotides not matched to a gene: 11. Germline V gives CDR1 MDHEN, CDR2 SYDVKM.